The rows below give T cell receptor beta chains drawn from one sample of a study of graft-versus-host responses after intestinal transplantation. The assay was immunoSEQ multiplex PCR, and TCRdb's table has in-frame clones only and misses some. The sample has 15,000 to 20,000 clones, about four fifths seen once; the top ten hold 1.5% to 2%. The sequenced sample was PBMCs, obtained 14 days after transplant. All receptors derive from a human patient who received an intestinal transplant, so some T cells may come from the graft donor. Each CDR3 is given with its conserved first and last residue. D genes are given only for firm matches. Size tells how often a clone was seen (once, few, many) or the class of an expanded clone, and some rows leave it out.

J,D,V,size,DNA,CDR3
TRBJ2-7,TRBD2,TRBV6-6,.,TGTGCCAGCAGTTACTCGATGGGGGGGGGAACCGAGCAGTACTTC,CASSYSMGGGTEQYF
TRBJ2-4,.,TRBV4-1,once,TGCGCCAGCAGCCAGGTCGACTCGAGAGGGGACATTCAGTACTTC,CASSQVDSRGDIQYF
TRBJ2-7,TRBD2,TRBV7-2,.,TGTGCCAGCAGCTTAGCGGTTAGCGGGAGAGGCTACGAGCAGTACTTC,CASSLAVSGRGYEQYF
TRBJ2-7,TRBD2,TRBV6-5,.,TGTGCCAGCAGTTACTCACTAGCGGCCTACGAGCAGTACTTC,CASSYSLAAYEQYF
TRBJ2-7,TRBD2,TRBV28,.,TGTGCCAGCAGTTTCGGACTAGCGGGAGGATCCTACGAGCAGTACTTC,CASSFGLAGGSYEQYF
TRBJ1-6,.,TRBV11-1,.,TGTGCCAGCAGCCTACTCGGAAGGGGAGGATCACCCCTCCACTTT,CASSLLGRGGSPLHF
TRBJ2-7,TRBD1,TRBV2,.,TGTGCCAGCAGTGATATGGGGGACAGGGGAGACGAGCAGTACTTC,CASSDMGDRGDEQYF
TRBJ2-5,.,TRBV4-1,.,TGCGCCAGCAGCCAAGTAAAAGGACTCGAGACCCAGTACTTC,CASSQVKGLETQYF
TRBJ2-5,.,TRBV27,.,TGTGCCAGCAGTTTATTACAGGGAGAGACCCAGTACTTC,CASSLLQGETQYF
TRBJ2-7,.,TRBV7-9,few,TGTGCCAGCAGCTTAGGGGAATACAACGAGCAGTACTTC,CASSLGEYNEQYF